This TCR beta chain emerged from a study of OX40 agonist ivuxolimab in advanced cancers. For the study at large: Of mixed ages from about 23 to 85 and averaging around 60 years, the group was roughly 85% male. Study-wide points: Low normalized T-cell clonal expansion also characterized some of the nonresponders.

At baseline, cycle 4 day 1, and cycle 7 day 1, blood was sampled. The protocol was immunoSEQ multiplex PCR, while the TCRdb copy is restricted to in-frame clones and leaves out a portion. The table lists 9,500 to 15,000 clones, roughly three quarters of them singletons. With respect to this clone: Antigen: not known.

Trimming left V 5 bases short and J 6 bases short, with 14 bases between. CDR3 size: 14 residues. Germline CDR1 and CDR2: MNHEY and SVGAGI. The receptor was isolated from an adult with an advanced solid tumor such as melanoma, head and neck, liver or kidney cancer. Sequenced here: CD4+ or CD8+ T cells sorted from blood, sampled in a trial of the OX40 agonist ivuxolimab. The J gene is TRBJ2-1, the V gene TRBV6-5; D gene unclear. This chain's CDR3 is CASSHGRAANEQFF. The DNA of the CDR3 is TGTGCCAGCAGTCACGGACGGGCAGCCAATGAGCAGTTCTTC.